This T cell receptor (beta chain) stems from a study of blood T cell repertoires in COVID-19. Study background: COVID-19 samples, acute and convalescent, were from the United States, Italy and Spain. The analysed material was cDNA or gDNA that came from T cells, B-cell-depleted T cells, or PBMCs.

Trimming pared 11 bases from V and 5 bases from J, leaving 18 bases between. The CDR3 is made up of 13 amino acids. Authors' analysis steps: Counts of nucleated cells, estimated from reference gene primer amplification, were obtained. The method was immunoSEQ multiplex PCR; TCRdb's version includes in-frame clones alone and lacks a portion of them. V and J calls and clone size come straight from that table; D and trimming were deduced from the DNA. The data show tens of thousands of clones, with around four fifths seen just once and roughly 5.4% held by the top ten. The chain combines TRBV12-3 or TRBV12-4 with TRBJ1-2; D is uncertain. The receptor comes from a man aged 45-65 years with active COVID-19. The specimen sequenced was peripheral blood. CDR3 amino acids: CAGRRSASYGYTF. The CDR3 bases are TGTGCCGGACGGAGGTCTGCGAGTTATGGCTACACCTTC.